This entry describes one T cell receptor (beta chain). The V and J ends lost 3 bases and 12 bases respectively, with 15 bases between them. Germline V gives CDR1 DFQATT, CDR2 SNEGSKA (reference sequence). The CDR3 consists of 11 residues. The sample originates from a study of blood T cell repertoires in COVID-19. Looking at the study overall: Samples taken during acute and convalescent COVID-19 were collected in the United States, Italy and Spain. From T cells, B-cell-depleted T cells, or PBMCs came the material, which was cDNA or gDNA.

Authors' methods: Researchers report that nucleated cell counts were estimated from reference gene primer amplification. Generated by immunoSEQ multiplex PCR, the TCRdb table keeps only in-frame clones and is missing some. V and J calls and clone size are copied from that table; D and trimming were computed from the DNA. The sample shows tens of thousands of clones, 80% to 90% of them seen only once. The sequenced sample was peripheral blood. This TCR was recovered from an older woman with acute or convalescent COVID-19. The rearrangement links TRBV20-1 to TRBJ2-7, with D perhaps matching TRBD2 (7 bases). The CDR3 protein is CSARTRGGSYF. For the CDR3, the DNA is TGCAGTGCTAGGACCAGGGGAGGGTCGTACTTC.